The 11 T cell receptor beta chains given below trace back to one sample, sequenced in a study of blood T cell repertoires in COVID-19. Assay: immunoSEQ multiplex PCR; the TCRdb copy retains only in-frame clones and omits some. The top ten clones hold 2% to 2.5% of a sample with roughly 260,000 clones, around 90% of them seen once. The sequenced sample was peripheral blood. The receptor source for this set is a woman between 45 and 65 years old who had recovered from COVID-19.

CDR3 sequence: CSVGLGGNQPQHF. Here the CDR3 DNA reads TGCAGCGTGGGGCTGGGTGGGAATCAGCCCCAGCATTTT. V and J are TRBV29-1 and TRBJ1-5, with D tentatively TRBD1 (5 bases). In germline, CDR1 is SQVTM, CDR2 ANQGSEA. This CDR3 comprises 13 residues. Trimming removed 6 bases from V and 4 bases from J, with 13 bases in between.

This clone has a single count. The J gene is TRBJ2-3, the V gene TRBV5-8; 9 bases map to TRBD2. Losses at the gene ends were 4 bases for V and 1 base for J; bases not matched to a gene: 4. Germline V CDR1 and CDR2: SGHTS, YDEGEE. The CDR3 length is 15 residues. The CDR3 DNA is TGTGCCAGCAGCCTCAGACTAGCGGGCACAGATACGCAGTATTTT. Protein product: CASSLRLAGTDTQYF.

The chain combines TRBV7-2 with TRBJ1-5; a weak D match, TRBD1 (6 bases). With 4 bases removed from V and 3 bases from J, the gap between germline ends came to 22 bases. This CDR3 spans 18 amino acids. The germline CDR1 and CDR2 sequences are SGHTA and FQGNSA. CDR3: CASSSGFGRGLINQPQHF. The CDR3 DNA follows: TGTGCCAGCAGCTCCGGGTTTGGCAGGGGCCTCATCAATCAGCCCCAGCATTTT.

The CDR3 DNA reads TGTGCCAGCATGCAGGGGTGGGGACAGCCCCAGCATTTT. Its translation is CASMQGWGQPQHF. V gene TRBV6-5 combines with J gene TRBJ1-5, with D maybe TRBD1 (6 bases). Trimming left V 7 bases short and J 7 bases short, with 14 bases between. Germline CDR1 reads MNHEY; CDR2 reads SVGAGI. CDR3 length: 13 amino acids.

The rearrangement joins TRBV20-1 to TRBJ1-4; D remains ambiguous. The V and J ends lost 6 bases and 8 bases respectively, with 10 bases between them. Germline loops: CDR1 DFQATT, CDR2 SNEGSKA (reference sequence). There are 11 residues in the CDR3. CDR3 DNA sequence: TGCAGTGCCCCTAGGAGGGAAAAACTGTTTTTT. It yields the protein CSAPRREKLFF.

This clone was seen repeatedly, ten times or more. The chain joins TRBV15 to TRBJ1-5; D ambiguous. This CDR3 has 12 residues. Germline V CDR1 and CDR2: LNHNV, YYDKDF (reference sequence). Trimming pared 1 base from V and 5 bases from J, leaving 3 bases between. CDR3 residues: CATSRADQPQHF. CDR3 coding DNA: TGTGCCACCAGCAGAGCCGATCAGCCCCAGCATTTT.

The J gene is TRBJ2-7, the V gene TRBV3-1 (or the pseudogene TRBV3-2); possible D gene TRBD2, 5 bases. Germline CDR1 LGHDT, CDR2 YNNKEL (reference sequence). The CDR3 is 19 amino acids. V was shortened by 3 bases and J by 0 bases, with 24 bases between the two germline ends. The CDR3 coding sequence is TGTGCCAGCAGCCAGGGTCAGTCAGAGGGCCAAGTTCTCTCCTACGAGCAGTACTTC. It yields the protein CASSQGQSEGQVLSYEQYF.

The genes are TRBV5-1 and TRBJ2-3; no reliable D call. The germline V and J ends were trimmed by 4 bases and 0 bases, with 15 bases remaining between them. Germline CDR1 is SGHRS and CDR2 is YFSETQ. CDR3 length: 16 amino acids. Here the CDR3 DNA reads TGCGCCAGCAGCCAGAAACAGACGTCGAGCACAGATACGCAGTATTTT. Translating it yields CASSQKQTSSTDTQYF.

V usage is TRBV11-2 and J usage is TRBJ1-2; D is unclear. The germline V and J ends were trimmed by 5 bases and 2 bases, with 9 bases remaining between them. This CDR3 region has 13 residues. Germline CDR1 SGHAT, CDR2 FQNNGV. The CDR3 protein is CASSPGPNYGYTF. DNA for the CDR3: TGTGCCAGCAGCCCGGGTCCCAACTATGGCTACACCTTC.

The V gene is TRBV4-3, the J gene TRBJ1-1; no definite D call. Trimming stripped 1 base from V and 0 bases from J, with 9 bases between. The CDR3 has 15 amino acids. Germline CDR1 LGHNA, CDR2 YSLEER. The CDR3 reads CASSQGWRMNTEAFF. CDR3 coding DNA: TGCGCCAGCAGCCAAGGGTGGAGGATGAACACTGAAGCTTTCTTT.

The chain employs TRBV5-5 and TRBJ1-2; D call uncertain. This CDR3 is built from 13 residues. Germline values: CDR1 SGHKS, CDR2 YYEKEE (reference sequence). V dropped 1 base and J dropped 0 bases, with 4 bases sitting between them. Here the CDR3 reads CASSLNSNYGYTF. CDR3 sequence (DNA): TGTGCCAGCAGCTTGAACTCTAACTATGGCTACACCTTC.